Each of the 27 T cell receptor beta chains below was sequenced from the same sample in a study of cytotoxic CD8 clonotypes in ibrutinib-treated CLL. TCRdb keeps only in-frame clones here, not all; method: immunoSEQ multiplex PCR. This sample has 150,000 or so clones, with approximately 80% found just once. This material consisted of PBMCs, taken after 12 months of ibrutinib treatment. Every receptor here comes from a human donor with chronic lymphocytic leukemia.

The chain employs TRBV5-8 and TRBJ2-7; the D is unclear. Trimming removed 0 bases at V and 6 bases at J, with 10 bases between. This CDR3 region has 13 residues. Looked up from germline, CDR1 is SGHTS and CDR2 is YDEGEE. The CDR3 DNA is TGTGCCAGCAGCTTGGTAGTGGGTTCCGAGCAGTACTTC. Translated, it gives CASSLVVGSEQYF. Filled out from reference TRBV5-8 and TRBJ2-7, the complete variable domain reads EAGVTQSPTHLIKTRGQQATLRCSPISGHTSVYWYQQALGLGLQFLLWYDEGEERNRGNFPPRFSGRQFPNYSSELNVNALELEDSALYLCASSLVVGSEQYFGPGTRLTVT.

This clone was picked up one time. V is TRBV19 and J is TRBJ2-7, with 12 bases that match TRBD2. CDR3 size: 16 residues. Germline V gives CDR1 LNHDA, CDR2 SQIVND (reference sequence). V trimming: 5 bases; J trimming: 2 bases; junction bases outside the gene matches: 7. The CDR3 is CASSRTSGTVTYEQYF. The CDR3 DNA follows: TGTGCCAGTAGTCGGACTAGCGGGACCGTGACCTACGAGCAGTACTTC.

The rearrangement uses TRBV6-1 and TRBJ2-7, with D hard to call. The V and J ends lost 8 bases and 7 bases respectively, with 12 bases between them. From germline, CDR1 is MNHNS and CDR2 SASEGT. The CDR3 has 11 residues. CDR3 sequence reads: CASGQGEEQYF. CDR3 DNA sequence: TGTGCCAGCGGCCAAGGTGAAGAGCAGTACTTC.

V gene TRBV7-9 combines with J gene TRBJ1-1; D not certain. CDR1 and CDR2 from the germline V gene are SEHNR and FQNEAQ (reference sequence). Trimming removed 3 bases from V and 8 bases from J, with 10 bases in between. The CDR3 sequence is 12 residues long. The CDR3, as DNA: TGTGCCAGCAGCTTGGGCGCAAGCGAAGCTTTCTTT. Protein product: CASSLGASEAFF.

This chain joins TRBV27 and TRBJ1-2, with D uncertain. Trimming pared 3 bases from V and 0 bases from J, leaving 14 bases between. The CDR3 has 16 amino acids. Germline assignment: CDR1 MNHEY and CDR2 SMNVEV (reference sequence). DNA for the CDR3: TGTGCCAGCAGTTTGGATGGGGTCGATCCTAACTATGGCTACACCTTC. Translated: CASSLDGVDPNYGYTF.

The V call is TRBV6-5, the J call TRBJ2-1; D not resolved. The CDR3 length is 15 residues. Between the trimmed V and J ends, which lost 9 bases and 2 bases, there was a span of 17 bases. CDR1 is MNHEY, CDR2 SVGAGI, per germline. The CDR3 sequence: CASKGTSWTYNEQFF. The CDR3 DNA follows: TGTGCCAGTAAGGGAACCTCATGGACCTACAATGAGCAGTTCTTC.

The chain joins TRBV7-6 to TRBJ2-2; 10 bases fit TRBD2. The J segment lost 2 bases and the V segment lost 8 bases, leaving 5 bases of the junction unmatched. This CDR3 comprises 15 residues. Germline CDR1 is SGHVS and CDR2 is FNYEAQ. The DNA for the CDR3 is TGTGCCAGCGGACTACTAGCGGGAAACACCGGGGAGCTGTTTTTT. This sequence encodes CASGLLAGNTGELFF.

This clone has only a few counts. The J gene is TRBJ2-2, the V gene TRBV9; D unresolved. Trimming stripped 1 base from V and 1 base from J, with 5 bases between. The CDR3 loop spans 14 amino acids. Looked up from germline, CDR1 is SGDLS and CDR2 is YYNGEE. CDR3 sequence (DNA): TGTGCCAGCAGCGTATTACAGAACACCGGGGAGCTGTTTTTT. Amino acids: CASSVLQNTGELFF.

The chain joins TRBV4-1 to TRBJ1-3; D is perhaps TRBD1 (6 bases). The CDR3 loop spans 15 amino acids. Germline V gene data show CDR1 as MGHRA and CDR2 as YSYEKL. Trimming cost V 2 bases and J 0 bases, with 8 bases left between them. The CDR3 reads CASSQQGFSGNTIYF. In DNA, the CDR3 is TGCGCCAGCAGCCAACAGGGGTTCTCTGGAAACACCATATATTTT.

The chain is built from TRBV5-4 and TRBJ2-7, with D possibly being TRBD2 (5 bases). In germline, CDR1 is SGHNT, CDR2 YYREEE (reference sequence). V lost 0 bases and J 3 bases, leaving 10 bases between the germline ends. CDR3 length: 14 residues. The CDR3 loop reads CASSLVTGSYEQYF. CDR3 nucleotides: TGTGCCAGCAGCTTGGTGACGGGAAGCTACGAGCAGTACTTC.

The chain combines TRBV9 with TRBJ1-1, with TRBD1 identical over 9 bases. V was pared by 4 bases and J by 4 bases, with 5 bases of the junction left unmatched. In germline, CDR1 is SGDLS, CDR2 YYNGEE. The CDR3 covers 14 residues. The CDR3, as DNA: TGTGCCAGCAGCAAAGGGACAGGGAGCACTGAAGCTTTCTTT. This codes for CASSKGTGSTEAFF.

The chain uses TRBV29-1 and TRBJ2-3; the D gene could be TRBD1 or TRBD2 (6 bases each). From germline, CDR1 is SQVTM and CDR2 ANQGSEA. The CDR3 spans 14 residues. The CDR3: CGGRTGTSTDTQYF. DNA of the CDR3: TGCGGGGGGCGGACGGGAACTAGCACAGATACGCAGTATTTT.

The chain is built from TRBV6-5 and TRBJ1-2; D call uncertain. The CDR3 sequence is 13 residues long. Per the germline V gene, CDR1 is MNHEY and CDR2 is SVGAGI. The V end was cut by 6 bases, the J end by 4 bases, with 12 bases between. The CDR3 DNA sequence: TGTGCCAGCAGCCCCGGCATGAGCTATGGCTACACCTTC. This translates into CASSPGMSYGYTF.

The V and J genes are TRBV7-6 and TRBJ2-1; the match to TRBD2 covers 9 bases. V dropped 7 bases and J dropped 8; count of bases not matched to a gene: 15. Germline CDR1 is SGHVS and CDR2 is FNYEAQ. The CDR3 has 16 amino acids. This CDR3 is CASTLVGSGRGYEQFF. The CDR3, as DNA: TGTGCCAGCACGCTCGTCGGTAGCGGGAGAGGCTATGAGCAGTTCTTC.

V and J are TRBV5-1 and TRBJ2-2, with TRBD2 matching over 8 bases. With 0 bases clipped from V and 8 bases from J, the junction kept 6 bases outside the gene matches. The CDR3 runs to 15 residues. The germline gives CDR1 SGHRS, CDR2 YFSETQ. The CDR3, as DNA: TGCGCCAGCAGCTTGGTAGCGGGGACAACTGGGGAGCTGTTTTTT. Amino acid sequence: CASSLVAGTTGELFF.

The chain joins TRBV7-3 to TRBJ2-1, with TRBD2 matching over 10 bases. Germline V gives CDR1 SGHTA, CDR2 FQGTGA. With V trimmed by 1 base and J by 7 bases, 22 bases remained unmatched. The CDR3 runs 21 residues. CDR3 nucleotides: TGTGCCAGCAGCTTAATATACCAACAGGGAGGGAGCGGGAGGGCAAGTAATGAGCAGTTCTTC. It translates to CASSLIYQQGGSGRASNEQFF.

This rearrangement joins TRBV6-1 to TRBJ2-5; D is possibly TRBD1 (6 bases). Trimming pared 8 bases from V and 0 bases from J, leaving 13 bases between. The length of the CDR3 is 14 residues. In germline, CDR1 is MNHNS, CDR2 SASEGT. CDR3 nucleotides: TGTGCCAGCCGTGGGTGGGGGCACCAAGAGACCCAGTACTTC. Translation gives CASRGWGHQETQYF.

This chain links TRBV30 with TRBJ2-1; 9 bases match TRBD2. The CDR3 contains 15 residues. Germline V gene sequence: CDR1 GTSNPN, CDR2 SVGIG (reference sequence). The junction had 3 bases not matched to a gene; V was cut back by 0 bases and J by 3 bases. In nucleotides, the CDR3 is TGTGCCTGGAGTGTAGGGACTAGCATCTACAATGAGCAGTTCTTC. It encodes CAWSVGTSIYNEQFF.

The CDR3 sequence: CASSLGEFGYTF. Here the CDR3 DNA reads TGTGCCAGCAGCTTGGGGGAGTTCGGCTACACCTTC. This chain links TRBV5-8 with TRBJ1-2, with D unclear. This CDR3 has 12 residues. V was cut by 0 bases and J by 8 bases, with 8 bases left in between. CDR1 and CDR2 from the germline V gene are SGHTS and YDEGEE.

V usage is TRBV29-1 and J usage is TRBJ2-1; weak D call: TRBD2 (6 bases). Germline V gene data show CDR1 as SQVTM and CDR2 as ANQGSEA. The CDR3 is 17 residues long. Trimming left V 1 base short and J 11 bases short, with 27 bases between. CDR3 protein: CSVEGGGWGRPTDKQFF. The DNA for the CDR3 is TGCAGCGTTGAAGGTGGTGGGTGGGGGAGGCCGACTGATAAGCAGTTCTTC.

The J gene is TRBJ2-3, the V gene TRBV5-3, with D hard to call. TRBV5-3 is flagged as an ORF with uncertain function. The CDR3 extends over 16 amino acids. V lost 2 bases to trimming and J lost 2 bases, with 15 bases between them. The CDR3 bases are TGTGCCAGAAGCTTTCCGCTAGTCGATAACACAGATACGCAGTATTTT. Translation: CARSFPLVDNTDTQYF.

This chain uses TRBV5-4 with TRBJ2-7; 7 nucleotides match TRBD1. The CDR3 runs 14 residues. V lost 4 bases to trimming and J lost 3 bases; unmatched junction nucleotides: 7. Per the germline V gene, CDR1 is SGHNT and CDR2 is YYREEE (reference sequence). CDR3 DNA: TGTGCCAGCAGCCGGGACAGAGCCCTCTACGAGCAGTACTTC. It yields the protein CASSRDRALYEQYF.

V is TRBV18 and J is TRBJ2-6; D gene unclear. The V gene's germline CDR1 is KGHSH and CDR2 LQKENI. This CDR3 contains 14 residues. The V gene lost 2 bases and the J gene lost 1 base, with 3 bases spanning the gap. CDR3 region: CASSPVSGANVLTF. CDR3 DNA sequence: TGTGCCAGCTCACCAGTTTCTGGGGCCAACGTCCTGACTTTC. The whole variable domain, filled in from reference TRBV18 and TRBJ2-6, reads NAGVMQNPRHLVRRRGQEARLRCSPMKGHSHVYWYRQLPEEGLKFMVYLQKENIIDESGMPKERFSAEFPKEGPSILRIQQVVRGDSAAYFCASSPVSGANVLTFGAGSRLTVL.

The V gene is TRBV15, the J gene TRBJ2-7; TRBD2 agrees at 11 bases. The V segment lost 1 base and the J segment 1 base; nucleotides outside the gene matches: 0. The CDR3 runs to 15 residues. Germline assignment: CDR1 LNHNV and CDR2 YYDKDF (reference sequence). Here the CDR3 reads CATSRGLAGSYEQYF. CDR3 sequence (DNA): TGTGCCACCAGCAGAGGACTAGCGGGGTCCTACGAGCAGTACTTC.

V gene TRBV7-2 combines with J gene TRBJ2-7; D is unresolved. This CDR3 spans 15 amino acids. V lost 1 base and J 7 bases, leaving 17 bases between the germline ends. In germline, CDR1 is SGHTA, CDR2 FQGNSA. In DNA, the CDR3 is TGTGCCAGCAGCTTAGGGAGCCCCAGGACCTCGGAGCAGTACTTC. Its translation: CASSLGSPRTSEQYF.

The gene calls are TRBV5-4 and TRBJ2-3; TRBD2 agrees at 9 bases. Germline V lookup: CDR1 SGHNT, CDR2 YYREEE (reference sequence). V shed 3 bases, J shed 0 bases, and the junction held 14 bases outside the gene matches. The CDR3 has 19 amino acids. The CDR3 sequence is CASSWFPSGGRASTDTQYF. The CDR3 DNA follows: TGTGCCAGCAGCTGGTTCCCTAGTGGCGGGAGGGCCAGCACAGATACGCAGTATTTT.

This clone was detected only a few times. The chain carries TRBV4-3 and TRBJ1-1; D call uncertain. The CDR3 sequence is 14 residues long. The V gene lost 0 bases and the J gene lost 0 bases, with 5 bases spanning the gap. Germline V gene data show CDR1 as LGHNA and CDR2 as YSLEER. The CDR3 DNA reads as TGCGCCAGCAGCCAAGATTATTTGAACACTGAAGCTTTCTTT. This translates into CASSQDYLNTEAFF.